Below, one TCR beta chain is given with its context. This sample is drawn from a study of human T cells and chemical hapten exposure. On the study more broadly: Small pooled library volume differences mainly caused per-sample TCR yield variation.

Within the library, unique molecular identifiers were attached to each individual cDNA molecule. TCRdb passed the RACE reads through MiXCR, listing each CDR3 protein once. The data show 150,000 to 200,000 distinct CDR3 sequences, around 30% seen once. Time point: pre-sensitization, week 0. Treatment given: therapeutic diphenylcyclopropenone sensitization with weekly scalp DPC. With 5 bases removed from V and 6 bases from J, the gap between germline ends came to 16 bases. Germline CDR1 and CDR2: SGHVS and FNYEAQ. This CDR3 region has 14 residues. The sequence was collected from a woman aged 25 to 45 with alopecia areata. Some clones in this sample may be carry-over from other donors' samples. The sample consisted of whole blood, taken in connection with sensitization to the hapten diphenylcyclopropenone (DPC). This chain uses TRBV7-6 with TRBJ2-5, with D possibly being TRBD1 (6 bases). Here the CDR3 reads CASSASQGMQTQYF. CDR3 DNA: TGTGCCAGCAGCGCGTCACAGGGTATGCAGACCCAGTACTTC.